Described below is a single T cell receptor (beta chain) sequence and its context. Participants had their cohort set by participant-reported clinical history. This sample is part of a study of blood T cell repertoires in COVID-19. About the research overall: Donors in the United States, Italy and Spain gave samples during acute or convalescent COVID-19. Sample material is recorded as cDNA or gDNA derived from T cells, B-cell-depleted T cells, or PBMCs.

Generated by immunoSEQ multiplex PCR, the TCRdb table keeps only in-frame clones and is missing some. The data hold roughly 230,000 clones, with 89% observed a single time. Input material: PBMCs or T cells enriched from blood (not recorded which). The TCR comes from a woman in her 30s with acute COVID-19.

Written as DNA, the CDR3 is TGCGCCAGCAGCTTACACCAGGGGGCTGGGCAGGATTCACCCCTCCACTTT. Its protein is CASSLHQGAGQDSPLHF. The chain combines TRBV5-1 with TRBJ1-6, with TRBD1 matching 8 bases. V trimming: 2 bases; J trimming: 8 bases; junction bases outside the gene matches: 12. Germline V gene data show CDR1 as SGHRS and CDR2 as YFSETQ. CDR3 length equals 17 residues.